These T cell receptor beta chains were read from a single sample in a study of shared clonotypes between healthy human individuals. TCRdb keeps only in-frame clones here, not all; method: immunoSEQ multiplex PCR. The sample records roughly 1,000,000 clones, about 84% being singletons. The sequenced sample was memory CD4+ T cells from PBMCs. The receptor source for this set is a man aged 18 to 30 in good health. Some clones in this sample may be carry-over from other donors' samples. Each CDR3 is given with its conserved first and last residue. Fields, in order: D gene, J gene, V gene, clone size, CDR3 length, CDR3 DNA, CDR3 protein. A D gene is named only where the DNA matches it firmly. Size values are once, few and many counts, or a class for expanded clones, and some rows have none.

>-|TRBJ1-5|TRBV28|few|13
TGTGCCAGCAATAGGCAGGCCAATCAGCCCCAGCATTTT
CASNRQANQPQHF
>-|TRBJ1-2|TRBV7-9|-|17
TGTGCCAGCAGCTTCCCGGGCGGGTCAGGGGATTCCTATGGCTACACCTTC
CASSFPGGSGDSYGYTF
>TRBD1|TRBJ1-4|TRBV5-1|few|15
TGCGCCAGCAGCTTGAACCAGGGGGGGAATGAAAAACTGTTTTTT
CASSLNQGGNEKLFF
>-|TRBJ1-2|TRBV7-9|once|16
TGTGCCAGCAGCCCTAGAGACGGGCCGGCGAACTATGGCTACACCTTC
CASSPRDGPANYGYTF
>TRBD1|TRBJ2-7|TRBV7-8|many|16
TGTGCCAGCAGCTCAAGGGAGACAGGGGGATCCTACGAGCAGTACTTC
CASSSRETGGSYEQYF
>TRBD2|TRBJ2-3|TRBV19|few|15
TGTGCCAGTAGCCTACTAGCGGGAGGCCCAGATACGCAGTATTTT
CASSLLAGGPDTQYF
>TRBD2|TRBJ2-5|TRBV5-1|-|16
TGCGCCAGCAGCGCCTGGACTAGCTCCCCGGGGGAGACCCAGTACTTC
CASSAWTSSPGETQYF
>-|TRBJ1-3|TRBV28|-|13
TGTGCCAGCTTTGTGAGGCCTGGAAACACCATATATTTT
CASFVRPGNTIYF
>-|TRBJ1-2|TRBV6-5|-|14
TGTGCCAGCACCCCCCCCGGACAGCCCTATGGCTACACCTTC
CASTPPGQPYGYTF
>TRBD2|TRBJ2-1|TRBV7-3|-|15
TGTGCCAGCAGCGCCGGGACTAGCGGGAGGAATGAGCAGTTCTTC
CASSAGTSGRNEQFF
>-|TRBJ1-1|TRBV11-2|once|17
TGTGCCAGCAGCGATCCCACTCAGGGACGGAGGAACACTGAAGCTTTCTTT
CASSDPTQGRRNTEAFF
>-|TRBJ2-7|TRBV30|-|12
TGTGCCTGGAGTGGGTCAGAGTACGAGCAGTACTTC
CAWSGSEYEQYF
>-|TRBJ2-3|TRBV7-2|-|16
TGTGCCAGCAGCGCGAACCCGGGACTTGGGGGAGATACGCAGTATTTT
CASSANPGLGGDTQYF
>TRBD2|TRBJ2-4|TRBV2|-|18
TGTGCCAGCAGTTTGCGTATAGCGGGAGACCTAGCCAAAAACATTCAGTACTTC
CASSLRIAGDLAKNIQYF
>-|TRBJ1-4|TRBV5-1|-|15
TGCGCCAGCAGCTTAACAGGATCCTCTGGCGAAAAACTGTTTTTT
CASSLTGSSGEKLFF
>TRBD1|TRBJ2-6|TRBV5-4|-|16
TGTGCCAGCAAAGGGGGCGCCCTAGGTGGGGCCAACGTCCTGACTTTC
CASKGGALGGANVLTF
>TRBD1|TRBJ1-2|TRBV28|-|12
TGTGCCACTTCGGACAGGATCTATGGCTACACCTTC
CATSDRIYGYTF
>-|TRBJ2-1|TRBV11-2|-|12
TGTGCCAGCAGCTTAGTGGGCAATGAGCAGTTCTTC
CASSLVGNEQFF
>TRBD1|TRBJ1-2|TRBV19|once|15
TGTGCCAGTAGTATTCTCGGGACAGGCGTCTATGGCTACACCTTC
CASSILGTGVYGYTF
>-|TRBJ1-2|TRBV11-2|-|13
TGTGCCACATCGTGGCAGGGAGACTATGGCTACACCTTC
CATSWQGDYGYTF
>-|TRBJ2-1|TRBV9|-|15
TGTGCCAGCAGCGTAGTGGGAGTCCGTAACAATGAGCAGTTCTTC
CASSVVGVRNNEQFF
>TRBD2|TRBJ2-5|TRBV25-1|-|15
TGTGCCAGCAGTGAAACTAGCGGGTACCAAGAGACCCAGTACTTC
CASSETSGYQETQYF
>TRBD2|TRBJ2-1|TRBV9|few|16
TGTGCCAGCAGCGCTCTAGCGGGAACGTCCTACAATGAGCAGTTCTTC
CASSALAGTSYNEQFF
>TRBD2|TRBJ2-7|TRBV28|-|16
TGTGCCAGCAGTTTGTTCACTAGCGGAAATGCCTACGAGCAGTACTTC
CASSLFTSGNAYEQYF
>-|TRBJ2-1|TRBV4-2|-|15
TGTGCCAGCAGCCAGATTGCCCTAGATTACAATGAGCAGTTCTTC
CASSQIALDYNEQFF
>-|TRBJ1-2|TRBV6-6|-|14
TGTGCCAGCAGTTACTCCTTGACAGGATATGGCTACACCTTC
CASSYSLTGYGYTF
>-|TRBJ1-2|TRBV7-8|-|13
TGTGCCAGCAGCACGGACAGTAACTATGGCTACACCTTC
CASSTDSNYGYTF
>TRBD2|TRBJ2-5|TRBV18|-|14
TGTGCCAGCTCACCAATAGCGGGAGGGGAGACCCAGTACTTC
CASSPIAGGETQYF
>-|TRBJ2-7|TRBV4-1|once|15
TGCGCCAGCAGCCAAGGGGTCAGGATTTCCCACGAGCAGTACTTC
CASSQGVRISHEQYF
>-|TRBJ1-3|TRBV27|once|13
TGTGCCAGCAAGTCCAGGGCTGGAAACACCATATATTTT
CASKSRAGNTIYF
>TRBD2|TRBJ2-1|TRBV9|once|16
TGTGCCAGCAGCGGACGGGGACTAGCGGGAGCCCATGAGCAGTTCTTC
CASSGRGLAGAHEQFF
>-|TRBJ1-3|TRBV6-1|-|15
TGTGCCAGCAGAAACAGCGACTACTCTGGAAACACCATATATTTT
CASRNSDYSGNTIYF
>TRBD2|TRBJ2-7|TRBV5-1|-|14
TGCGCCAGCAGCTTTGGACTAGCTTCCTACGAGCAGTACTTC
CASSFGLASYEQYF
>-|TRBJ2-7|TRBV6-5|-|14
TGTGCCAGCAGACCACCTACTACCACCTACGAGCAGTACTTC
CASRPPTTTYEQYF
>TRBD2|TRBJ2-3|TRBV29-1|-|15
TGCAGCGCCAAGGGGACTAGCGGGAGCACAGATACGCAGTATTTT
CSAKGTSGSTDTQYF
>-|TRBJ1-5|TRBV6-1|-|14
TGTGCCAGCAGTGAAAAGCAGAGCAATCAGCCCCAGCATTTT
CASSEKQSNQPQHF
>-|TRBJ2-7|TRBV30|-|15
TGTGCCCAAGGGTGGGCAGCAGCAGGCTTCTACGAGCAGTACTTC
CAQGWAAAGFYEQYF
>TRBD2|TRBJ2-2|TRBV7-8|-|18
TGTGCCAGCAGCTCCCGCAGCGGCGGGAGGAAGAACACCGGGGAGCTGTTTTTT
CASSSRSGGRKNTGELFF
>TRBD2|TRBJ2-1|TRBV18|-|16
TGTGCCAGCTCCCTTTACCTAGCGGTCTCCTACAATGAGCAGTTCTTC
CASSLYLAVSYNEQFF
>TRBD2|TRBJ2-4|TRBV5-1|few|17
TGCGCCAGCAGCAGGTCCGCGGGGGGCGACGACAAAAACATTCAGTACTTC
CASSRSAGGDDKNIQYF
>-|TRBJ1-1|TRBV15|few|13
TGTGCCACCAGCCTGGACAGAAACACTGAAGCTTTCTTT
CATSLDRNTEAFF
>-|TRBJ2-7|TRBV5-1|-|15
TGCGCCAGCAGCTTGGAAGGGGCGGGTTCCTACGAGCAGTACTTC
CASSLEGAGSYEQYF
>-|TRBJ1-4|TRBV5-1|few|14
TGCGCCAGCAGCTTGTGGGGGACGGGCGAAAAACTGTTTTTT
CASSLWGTGEKLFF
>-|TRBJ1-5|TRBV10-3|-|12
TGTGCCATCGGGGCGGGGGATCAGCCCCAGCATTTT
CAIGAGDQPQHF